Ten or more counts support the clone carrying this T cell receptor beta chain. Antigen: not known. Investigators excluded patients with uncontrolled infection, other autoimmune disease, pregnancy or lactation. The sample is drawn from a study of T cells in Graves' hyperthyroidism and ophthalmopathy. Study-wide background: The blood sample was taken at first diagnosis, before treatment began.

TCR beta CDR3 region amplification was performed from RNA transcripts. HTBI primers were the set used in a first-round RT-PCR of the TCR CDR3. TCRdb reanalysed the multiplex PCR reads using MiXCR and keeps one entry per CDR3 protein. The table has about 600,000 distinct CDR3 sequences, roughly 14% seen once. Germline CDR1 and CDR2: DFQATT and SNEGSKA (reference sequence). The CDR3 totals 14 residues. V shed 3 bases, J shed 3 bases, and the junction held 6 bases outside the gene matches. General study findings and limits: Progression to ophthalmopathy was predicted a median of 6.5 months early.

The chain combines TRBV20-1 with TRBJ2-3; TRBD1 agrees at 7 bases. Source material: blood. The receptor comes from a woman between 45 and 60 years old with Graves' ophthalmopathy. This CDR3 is CSASQLQGTDTQYF. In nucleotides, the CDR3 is TGCAGTGCTAGCCAGCTACAGGGGACAGATACGCAGTATTTT.